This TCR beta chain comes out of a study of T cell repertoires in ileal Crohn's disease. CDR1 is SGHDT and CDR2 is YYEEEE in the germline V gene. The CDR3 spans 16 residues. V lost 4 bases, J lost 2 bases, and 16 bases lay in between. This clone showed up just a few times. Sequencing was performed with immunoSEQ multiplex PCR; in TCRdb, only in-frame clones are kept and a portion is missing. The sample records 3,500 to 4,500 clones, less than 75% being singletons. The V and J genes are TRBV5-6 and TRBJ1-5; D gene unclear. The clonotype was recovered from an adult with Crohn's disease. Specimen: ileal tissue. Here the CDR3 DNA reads TGTGCCAGCAGCGGAAAGCGGGAGGGTGGCAATCAGCCCCAGCATTTT. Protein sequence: CASSGKREGGNQPQHF.